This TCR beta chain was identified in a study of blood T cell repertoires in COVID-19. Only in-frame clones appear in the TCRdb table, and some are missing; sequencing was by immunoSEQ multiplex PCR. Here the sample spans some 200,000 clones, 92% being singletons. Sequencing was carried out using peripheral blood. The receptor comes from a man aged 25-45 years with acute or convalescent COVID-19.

CDR3 loop: CASSTGLADNEQFF. CDR3 nucleotides: TGTGCCAGTAGTACCGGACTAGCGGACAATGAGCAGTTCTTC. V gene TRBV19 combines with J gene TRBJ2-1; 10 bases are a match to TRBD2. With 4 bases clipped from V and 5 bases from J, the junction kept 2 bases outside the gene matches. The germline V gene encodes CDR1 LNHDA and CDR2 SQIVND (reference sequence). This CDR3 region has 14 residues.